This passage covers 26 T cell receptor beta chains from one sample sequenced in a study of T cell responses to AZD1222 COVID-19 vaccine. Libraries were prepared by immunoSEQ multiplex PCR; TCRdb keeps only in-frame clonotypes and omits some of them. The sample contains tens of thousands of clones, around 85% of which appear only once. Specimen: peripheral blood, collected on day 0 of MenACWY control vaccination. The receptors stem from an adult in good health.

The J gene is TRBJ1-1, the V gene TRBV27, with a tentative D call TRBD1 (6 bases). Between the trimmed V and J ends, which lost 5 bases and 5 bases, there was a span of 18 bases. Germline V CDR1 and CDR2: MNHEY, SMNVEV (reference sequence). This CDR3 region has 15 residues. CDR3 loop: CASSPLGAGVTEAFF. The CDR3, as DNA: TGTGCCAGCAGTCCCCTAGGGGCAGGGGTTACTGAAGCTTTCTTT.

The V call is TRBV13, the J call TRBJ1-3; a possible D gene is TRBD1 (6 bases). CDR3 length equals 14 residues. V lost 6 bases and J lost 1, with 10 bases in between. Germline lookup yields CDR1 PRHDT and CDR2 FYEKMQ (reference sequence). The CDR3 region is CASRTRGSGNTIYF. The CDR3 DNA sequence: TGTGCCAGCAGGACCAGGGGTTCTGGAAACACCATATATTTT. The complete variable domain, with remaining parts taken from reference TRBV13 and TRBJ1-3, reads AAGVIQSPRHLIKEKRETATLKCYPIPRHDTVYWYQQGPGQDPQFLISFYEKMQSDKGSIPDRFSAQQFSDYHSELNMSSLELGDSALYFCASRTRGSGNTIYFGEGSWLTVV.

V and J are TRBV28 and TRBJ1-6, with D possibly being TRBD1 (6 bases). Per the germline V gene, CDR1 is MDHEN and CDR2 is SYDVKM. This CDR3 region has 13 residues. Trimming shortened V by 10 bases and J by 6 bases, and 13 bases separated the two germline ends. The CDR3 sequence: CANRRDINSPLHF. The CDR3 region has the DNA TGTGCCAACCGCCGGGACATTAATTCACCCCTCCACTTT.

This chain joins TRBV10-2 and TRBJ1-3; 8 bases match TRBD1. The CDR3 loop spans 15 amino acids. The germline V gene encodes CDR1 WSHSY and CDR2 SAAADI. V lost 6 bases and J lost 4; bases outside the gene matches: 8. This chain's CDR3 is CASSETGAWGNTIYF. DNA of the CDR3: TGCGCCAGCAGCGAGACAGGGGCTTGGGGAAACACCATATATTTT.

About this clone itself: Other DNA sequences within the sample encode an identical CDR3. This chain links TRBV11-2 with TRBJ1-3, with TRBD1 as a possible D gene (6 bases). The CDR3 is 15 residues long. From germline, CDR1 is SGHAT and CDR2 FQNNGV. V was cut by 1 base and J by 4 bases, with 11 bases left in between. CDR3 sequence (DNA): TGTGCCAGCAGCTTAGGGGGGGCATCGGGAAACACCATATATTTT. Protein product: CASSLGGASGNTIYF.

The CDR3 sequence is CASSQSGSSGYTF. CDR3 nucleotide sequence: TGTGCCAGCAGCCAATCAGGGTCCAGCGGCTACACCTTC. V and J are TRBV3-1 (or the pseudogene TRBV3-2) and TRBJ1-2; possible D gene TRBD1, 5 bases. This CDR3 is 13 amino acids long. CDR1 and CDR2 from the germline V gene are LGHDT and YNNKEL (reference sequence). Trimming removed 2 bases at V and 8 bases at J, with 12 bases between.

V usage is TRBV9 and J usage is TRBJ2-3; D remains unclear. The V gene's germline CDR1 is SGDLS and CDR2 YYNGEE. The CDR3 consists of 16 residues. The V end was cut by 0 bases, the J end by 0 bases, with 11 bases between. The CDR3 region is CASSVGGGVSTDTQYF. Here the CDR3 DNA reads TGTGCCAGCAGCGTAGGGGGTGGGGTTAGCACAGATACGCAGTATTTT.

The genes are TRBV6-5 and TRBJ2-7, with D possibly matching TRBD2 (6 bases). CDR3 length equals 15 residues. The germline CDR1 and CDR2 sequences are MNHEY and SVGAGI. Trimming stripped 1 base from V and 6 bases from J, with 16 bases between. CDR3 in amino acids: CASSYFPAGRGEQYF. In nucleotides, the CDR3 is TGTGCCAGCAGTTACTTTCCAGCGGGCCGGGGCGAGCAGTACTTC.

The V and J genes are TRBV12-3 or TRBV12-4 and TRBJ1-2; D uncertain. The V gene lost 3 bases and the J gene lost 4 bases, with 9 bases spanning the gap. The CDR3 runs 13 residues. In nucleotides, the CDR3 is TGTGCCAGCAGTTTGCGGCACCTCTATGGCTACACCTTC. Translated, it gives CASSLRHLYGYTF.

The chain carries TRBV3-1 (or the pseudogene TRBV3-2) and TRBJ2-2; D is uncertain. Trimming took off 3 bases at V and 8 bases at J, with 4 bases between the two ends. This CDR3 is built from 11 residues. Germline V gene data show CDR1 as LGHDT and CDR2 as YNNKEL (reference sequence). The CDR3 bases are TGTGCCAGCAGCCACTTGGGGGAGCTGTTTTTT. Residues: CASSHLGELFF.

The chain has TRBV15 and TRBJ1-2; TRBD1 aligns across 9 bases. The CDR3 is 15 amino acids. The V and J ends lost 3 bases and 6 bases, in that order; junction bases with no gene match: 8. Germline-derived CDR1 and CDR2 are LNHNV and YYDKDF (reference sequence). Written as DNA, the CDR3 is TGTGCCACCAGCAGCCACAGGGGGCGCTTCGATGGCTACACCTTC. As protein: CATSSHRGRFDGYTF. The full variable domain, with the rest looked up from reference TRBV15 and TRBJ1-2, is DAMVIQNPRYQVTQFGKPVTLSCSQTLNHNVMYWYQQKSSQAPKLLFHYYDKDFNNEADTPDNFQSRRPNTSFCFLDIRSPGLGDTAMYLCATSSHRGRFDGYTFGSGTRLTVV.

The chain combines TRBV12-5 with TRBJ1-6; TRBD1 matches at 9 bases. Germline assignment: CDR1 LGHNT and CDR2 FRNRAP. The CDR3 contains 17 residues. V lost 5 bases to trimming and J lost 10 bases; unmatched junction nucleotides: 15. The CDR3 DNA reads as TGTGCTAGTGGTCTACAACCGGGACAGGGATGGAACTCACCCCTCCACTTT. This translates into CASGLQPGQGWNSPLHF.

CDR3 DNA: TGTGCCAGTAGTATAGATAGCGGCCATGAGCAGTTCTTC. Residues: CASSIDSGHEQFF. The chain joins TRBV19 to TRBJ2-1, with D perhaps TRBD2 (6 bases). The CDR3 is 13 amino acids. V gave up 0 bases and J gave up 8 bases, with 8 bases separating them. The germline V gene has CDR1 LNHDA and CDR2 SQIVND (reference sequence).

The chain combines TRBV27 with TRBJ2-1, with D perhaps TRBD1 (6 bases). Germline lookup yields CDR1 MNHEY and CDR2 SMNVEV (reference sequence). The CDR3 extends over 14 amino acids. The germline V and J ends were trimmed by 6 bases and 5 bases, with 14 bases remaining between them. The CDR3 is CASSPGHVNNEQFF. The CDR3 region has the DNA TGTGCCAGCAGCCCGGGACACGTAAACAATGAGCAGTTCTTC.

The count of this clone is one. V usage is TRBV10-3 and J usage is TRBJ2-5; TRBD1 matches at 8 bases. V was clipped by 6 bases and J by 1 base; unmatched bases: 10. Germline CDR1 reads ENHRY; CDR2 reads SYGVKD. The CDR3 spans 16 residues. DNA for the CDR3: TGTGCCATCAGCCCTCGGACAGGGAGGTCCCAAGAGACCCAGTACTTC. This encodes CAISPRTGRSQETQYF.

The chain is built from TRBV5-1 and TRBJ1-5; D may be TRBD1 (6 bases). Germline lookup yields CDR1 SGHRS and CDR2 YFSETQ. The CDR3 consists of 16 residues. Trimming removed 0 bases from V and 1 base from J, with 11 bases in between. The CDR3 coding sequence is TGCGCCAGCAGCTTGGAGGGGGGTAAGAGCAATCAGCCCCAGCATTTT. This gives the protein CASSLEGGKSNQPQHF.

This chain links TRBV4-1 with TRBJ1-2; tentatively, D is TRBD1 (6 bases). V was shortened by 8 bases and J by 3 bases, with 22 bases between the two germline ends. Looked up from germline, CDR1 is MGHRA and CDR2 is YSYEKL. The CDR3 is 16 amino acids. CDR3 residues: CASRRGAGRTHYGYTF. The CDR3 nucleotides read TGCGCCAGCCGTCGGGGGGCAGGCCGTACCCACTATGGCTACACCTTC.

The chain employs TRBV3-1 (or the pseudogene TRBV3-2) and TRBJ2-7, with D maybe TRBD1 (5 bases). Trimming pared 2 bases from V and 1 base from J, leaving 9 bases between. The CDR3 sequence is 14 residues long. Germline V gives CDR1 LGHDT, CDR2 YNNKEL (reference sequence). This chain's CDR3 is CASSQTTVSYEQYF. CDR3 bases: TGTGCCAGCAGCCAAACGACAGTGTCCTACGAGCAGTACTTC.

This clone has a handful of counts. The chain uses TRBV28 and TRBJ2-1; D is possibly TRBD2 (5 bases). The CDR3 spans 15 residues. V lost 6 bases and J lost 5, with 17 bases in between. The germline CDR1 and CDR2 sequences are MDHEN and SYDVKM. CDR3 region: CASSRPRGHNNEQFF. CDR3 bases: TGTGCCAGCAGCAGACCCCGGGGTCATAACAATGAGCAGTTCTTC.

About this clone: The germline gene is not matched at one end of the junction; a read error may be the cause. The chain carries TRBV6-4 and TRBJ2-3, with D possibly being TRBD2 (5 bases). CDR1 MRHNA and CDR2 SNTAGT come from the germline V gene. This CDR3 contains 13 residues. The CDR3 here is CASSDYHTDTQYF. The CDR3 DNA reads TGTGCCAGCAGCGACTATCACACAGATACGCAGTATTTT.

This chain's CDR3 is CASSAEAVTEQYV. The CDR3 DNA is TGTGCCAGCAGTGCCGAGGCCGTGACCGAGCAGTACGTC. V usage is TRBV2 and J usage is TRBJ2-7, with D uncertain. The CDR3 extends over 13 amino acids. The ends were cut back, 4 bases at V and 6 bases at J, with 13 bases in the middle. Germline V gene data show CDR1 as SNHLY and CDR2 as FYNNEI.

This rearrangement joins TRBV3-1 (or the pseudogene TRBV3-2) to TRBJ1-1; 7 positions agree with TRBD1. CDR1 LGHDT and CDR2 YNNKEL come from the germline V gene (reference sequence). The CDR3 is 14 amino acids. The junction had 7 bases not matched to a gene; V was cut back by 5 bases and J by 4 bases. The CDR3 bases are TGTGCCAGCAGCGAGTACAGGGGTGGCACTGAAGCTTTCTTT. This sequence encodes CASSEYRGGTEAFF.

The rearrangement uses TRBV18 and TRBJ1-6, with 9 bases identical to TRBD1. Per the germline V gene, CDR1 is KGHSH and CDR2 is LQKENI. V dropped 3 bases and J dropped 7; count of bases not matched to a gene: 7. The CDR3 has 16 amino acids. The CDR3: CASSPLDRGSNSPLHF. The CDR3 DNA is TGTGCCAGCTCACCGCTCGACAGGGGGTCGAATTCACCCCTCCACTTT.

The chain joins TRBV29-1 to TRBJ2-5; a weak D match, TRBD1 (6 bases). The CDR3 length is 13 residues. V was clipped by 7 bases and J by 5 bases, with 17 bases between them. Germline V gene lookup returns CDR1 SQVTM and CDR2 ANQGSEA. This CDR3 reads CSGRQALGETQYF. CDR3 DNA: TGCAGCGGTCGACAGGCCCTAGGGGAGACCCAGTACTTC.

In DNA, the CDR3 is TGTGCCAGCAGAATAGCGGCTTCCTACAATGAGCAGTTCTTC. Protein sequence: CASRIAASYNEQFF. The chain is built from TRBV6-5 and TRBJ2-1; a possible D gene is TRBD2 (6 bases). The V end lost 6 bases, the J end lost 1 base, and 10 bases lay between the germline ends. CDR1 and CDR2 from the germline V gene are MNHEY and SVGAGI. This CDR3 comprises 14 residues.

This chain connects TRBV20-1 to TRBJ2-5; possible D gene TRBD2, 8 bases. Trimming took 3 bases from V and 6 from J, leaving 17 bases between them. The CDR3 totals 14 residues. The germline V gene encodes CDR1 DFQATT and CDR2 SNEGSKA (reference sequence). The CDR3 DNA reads TGCAGTGCTAGTAGCGGGGCAGGGGGACAGACCCAGTACTTC. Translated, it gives CSASSGAGGQTQYF.